This record looks at one TCR beta chain sequence and its context. Its matching antigen is unknown. The source of the sample is a study of cytomegalovirus exposure and HLA in healthy donors. Points from the study as a whole: According to a subsequent analysis, TCR clusters identified in the first cohort showed a tendency to co-occur across the approximately 120 validation repertoires. Accounts indicate the classifier identified cytomegalovirus status with strong specificity and sensitivity.

Some clones are missing from TCRdb's copy, which holds only in-frame ones; the method was immunoSEQ multiplex PCR. The data show under 250,000 clones, approximately 84% seen once. The study drew the donors from its approximately 120-subject validation cohort, separate from the approximately 700-subject first cohort. V shed 1 base and J 9 bases; nucleotides not matched to a gene: 7. From germline, CDR1 is LNHNV and CDR2 YYDKDF (reference sequence). The length of the CDR3 is 15 residues. The chain links TRBV15 to TRBJ2-1, with 9 bases identical to TRBD2. Sequenced sample: PBMCs. The TCR comes from a man aged 18-30 years in good health and CMV-seropositive. The CDR3 DNA reads TGTGCCACCAGCAGAGCAGGACTAGCGCAGAGTGAGCAGTTCTTC. Translation: CATSRAGLAQSEQFF.